One and the same sample provided the 2 T cell receptor beta chains below, sequenced in a study of blood T cell repertoires in COVID-19. Measured with immunoSEQ multiplex PCR; TCRdb has only the in-frame clones, and not every one. This sample has more than 95,000 clones, with about 90% found just once. Sequences were obtained from peripheral blood. The origin of the receptors is a human donor in a cohort sampled during active COVID-19.

This clone showed up just a few times. The chain has TRBV7-8 and TRBJ2-5; D is perhaps TRBD1 (6 bases). Trimming shortened V by 7 bases and J by 4 bases, and 16 bases separated the two germline ends. The CDR3 is 14 amino acids. Germline CDR1 reads SGHVS; CDR2 reads FQNEAQ. CDR3 region: CASIVKGVGETQYF. The CDR3 DNA sequence: TGTGCCAGCATCGTAAAGGGGGTCGGAGAGACCCAGTACTTC.

The rearrangement uses TRBV18 and TRBJ1-4; TRBD1 aligns across 10 bases. V lost 4 bases to trimming and J lost 2 bases; unmatched junction nucleotides: 7. CDR1 KGHSH and CDR2 LQKENI come from the germline V gene. The CDR3 spans 17 residues. CDR3 amino acids: CASSQGQGVSTNEKLFF. CDR3 DNA sequence: TGTGCCAGCTCACAAGGACAGGGGGTATCGACTAATGAAAAACTGTTTTTT.